This TCR beta chain is drawn from a study of Ad26.COV2.S vaccination and SARS-CoV-2 variants listed by TCRdb under 2021. With respect to the entire study: Donors in the vaccine arm were drawn from COV1001, a phase I-IIa trial of Ad26.COV2.S in healthy adults that was multicentre, randomized, double-blind and placebo-controlled. Ad26.COV2.S was given intramuscularly at 5x10^10 or 1x10^11 viral particles, as a single shot or as two shots 56 days apart. TCRbeta repertoire sequencing served as the tool for gauging how specific and how broad the SARS-CoV-2-reactive T cell receptors were following Ad26.COV2.S vaccination. A total of roughly 30 samples were included in the TCR-sequenced set, comprising around 19 Ad26.COV2.S vaccine recipients, 5 placebo recipients and 8 SARS-CoV-2 convalescent individuals. Trial participants were randomized into five groups of five, in which low-dose or high-dose Ad26.COV2.S was given once or twice, or placebo was given on both occasions. Investigators remained blinded to trial group allocation during experiments and outcome assessment.

The sample's treatment or condition label is to be understood as: roughly 19 received Ad26.COV2.S at low or high dose, single or two shots; roughly five received placebo; per-sample allocation not given. For vaccine and placebo recipients, the sequenced repertoires came from samples collected on day 63 after the first injection. Between 29 July and 7 August 2020, Cohort 1b enrolled around 24 adults aged 18-55 years at one site in Boston, USA. As a vaccine, Ad26.COV2.S was a replication-incompetent adenovirus type 26 vector that expressed a prefusion-stabilized SARS-CoV-2 spike protein derived from the original Wuhan strain. TCRbeta CDR3 regions were sequenced with the immunoSEQ Assay. After extraction, genomic DNA underwent amplification by bias-controlled multiplex PCR, followed by high-throughput sequencing. The study's processing was this. Collapsing and filtering of sequences were performed to quantify the absolute abundance of each unique TCRbeta CDR3 region. T cell fraction was estimated by normalization of TCRbeta template counts to usable DNA, with usable DNA being measured through amplification of reference genes present in all nucleated cells. Repertoire TCRs were annotated as SARS-CoV-2-specific by exact matching of V gene, CDR3 amino acid sequence and J gene to a known reactive TCR set. MIRA supplied the reference SARS-CoV-2 TCR set, which was filtered for enrichment in COVID-19-positive ImmuneCODE repertoires so that public or cross-reactive TCRs were removed. Using the MIRA antigens, annotated TCRs were further analysed by specific ORF or by position within an ORF. Breadth was defined as the number of annotated unique rearrangements divided by the total number of unique productive rearrangements, and depth was defined as the summed frequency of the annotated unique rearrangements. TCR breadth was compared between groups using two-sided Wilcoxon rank-sum tests. What TCRdb holds here is the immuneACCESS table cut down to in-frame rearrangements. Part of the clones is not present; checked against another copy, under half of the missing clones reflect an unresolved V gene, and the others are unexplained. The V and J calls and the clone size are those of that table, but D and trimming were determined from the DNA. The table for this sample lists approximately 450,000 clones; around nine tenths of them were counted only once. 9% to 15% of the sample comes from the top ten.

With respect to this clone: It has no known antigen specificity. The input lacks base qualities; no much larger clone sits a single base away.

General findings and caveats noted by the study authors: Compared with placebo recipients, Ad26.COV2.S recipients showed higher spike-specific TCR breadth (P = 0.0014). The study lacked the statistical power to compare responses across vaccine doses or regimens. Comparable non-spike TCR breadth was observed between vaccine and placebo recipients, consistent with only spike being contained in the vaccine. After vaccination, spike-specific CD8+ and CD4+ T cell responses were reported to show substantial breadth. The authors noted that total T cell responses may have been underestimated by the TCR breadth and depth analyses.

V is cut back by 0 bases and J by 3 bases, with 7 bases in the junction unmatched. Measured from the cysteine to the phenylalanine, the CDR3 is 17 residues long. This entry keeps only the CDR3 DNA: 51 bases, framed from base 1. Reading the germline V gene gives CDR1 MGHRA and CDR2 YSYEKL. The sequence was obtained from a person between 18 and 65 years old who received the Ad26.COV2.S COVID-19 vaccine or a placebo. The chain was built from TRBV4-1 and TRBJ2-2; 7 junctional bases match TRBD2. The specimen was peripheral blood, collected in a trial of Ad26.COV2.S vaccine versus placebo. For the CDR3, the sequence is CASSQDRASGYTGELFF. The DNA is as follows: TGCGCCAGCAGCCAAGATAGGGCTAGCGGATACACCGGGGAGCTGTTTTTT.